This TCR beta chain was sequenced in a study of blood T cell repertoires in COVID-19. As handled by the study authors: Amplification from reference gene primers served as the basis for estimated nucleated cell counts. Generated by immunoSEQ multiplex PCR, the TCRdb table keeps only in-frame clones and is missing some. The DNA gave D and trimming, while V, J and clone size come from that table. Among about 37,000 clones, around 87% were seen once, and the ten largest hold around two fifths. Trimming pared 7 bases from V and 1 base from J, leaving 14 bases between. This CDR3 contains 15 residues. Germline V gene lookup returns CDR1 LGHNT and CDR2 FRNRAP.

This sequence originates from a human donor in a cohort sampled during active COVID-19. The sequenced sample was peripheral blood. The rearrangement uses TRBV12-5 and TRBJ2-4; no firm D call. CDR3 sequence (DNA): TGTGCTAGTGCCCCGGAGCGTCTTGCCAAAAACATTCAGTACTTC. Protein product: CASAPERLAKNIQYF.